The following is a T cell receptor (beta chain) sequence with its context. Its antigen is unknown. This specimen comes from a study of brain T cells in children with intractable seizures. Broader study findings: Only CDR3 sequence similarity suggested viral specificity, without known HCMV serostatus. Pre- and post-surgery blood differed in depth, so pre-surgery absences may be undersampling.

Surgery cases with the highest brain T cell transcript signatures were chosen for sequencing. Patients received at least one anti-epileptic drug before surgery. This table comes from immunoSEQ multiplex PCR, and its TCRdb copy is limited to in-frame clones, with some not included. The sample contains fewer than 150,000 clones, 94% of which appear only once. V dropped 6 bases and J dropped 3; count of bases not matched to a gene: 4. This CDR3 spans 13 amino acids. The germline V gene has CDR1 MNHEY and CDR2 SVGAGI. The chain joins TRBV6-5 to TRBJ2-5; 7 bases are shared with TRBD1. This TCR was recovered from a boy in the first two years of life with hemimegalencephaly and intractable seizures. This specimen was peripheral blood, taken at surgery. The chain's CDR3 is CASRETGKETQYF. The CDR3 DNA reads as TGTGCCAGCAGGGAGACAGGGAAAGAGACCCAGTACTTC.